These 30 T cell receptor beta chains came from one sample sequenced in a study of post-analysis software for immune sequencing data. The study, taken as a whole, reports: Compared with controls, patients had more of about 5 TRBV segments, including TRBV5-6, TRBV5-1 and TRBV20-1.

cDNA libraries of TCR beta carried unique molecular identifiers. TCRdb called the PCR reads again in MiXCR, with one record for every CDR3 protein. The table records 750,000 to 900,000 distinct CDR3 sequences, 40% to 55% of them present only once. Their cognate antigens are unknown. The sample taken for sequencing was blood. These receptors were obtained from a girl aged 10-17 years with multiple sclerosis.

This clonotype was found many times. This sequence joins TRBV29-1 and TRBJ2-7, with D possibly being TRBD1 or TRBD2 (5 bases each). Trimming stripped 1 base from V and 2 bases from J, with 21 bases between. This CDR3 is built from 17 residues. Germline CDR1 SQVTM, CDR2 ANQGSEA. CDR3 amino acids: CSVEGPQLGEPPYEQYF. The CDR3 DNA reads TGCAGCGTTGAAGGTCCCCAACTAGGGGAACCCCCCTACGAGCAGTACTTC.

This clonotype appeared a single time. This sequence joins TRBV29-1 and TRBJ2-2, with 8 bases identical to TRBD2. This CDR3 contains 13 residues. Germline V lookup: CDR1 SQVTM, CDR2 ANQGSEA. J lost 2 bases, V lost 5 bases, and 1 base had no gene match. The CDR3 DNA reads as TGCAGCGTTCGGACTAGCAACACCGGGGAGCTGTTTTTT. Translation: CSVRTSNTGELFF.

This clonotype was observed a few times. The chain carries TRBV16 and TRBJ2-7; D gene unclear. The V gene's germline CDR1 is KGHSY and CDR2 FQNENV. The CDR3 contains 14 residues. Trimming removed 1 base at V and 2 bases at J, with 9 bases between. CDR3 DNA: TGTGCCAGCAGCCAATGGCAGTCCGCCTACGAGCAGTACTTC. It yields the protein CASSQWQSAYEQYF. The variable domain in full, with the rest retrieved from reference TRBV16 and TRBJ2-7, is GEEVAQTPKHLVRGEGQKAKLYCAPIKGHSYVFWYQQVLKNEFKFLISFQNENVFDETGMPKERFSAKCLPNSPCSLEIQATKLEDSAVYFCASSQWQSAYEQYFGPGTRLTVT.

CDR3 coding DNA: TGTGCCAGCAGTCTCGCGAGGGGGGGGTTTTACAATGAGCAGTTCTTC. Amino acids: CASSLARGGFYNEQFF. The chain links TRBV27 to TRBJ2-1; weak D call: TRBD2 (7 bases). The V gene's germline CDR1 is MNHEY and CDR2 SMNVEV (reference sequence). CDR3 length: 16 residues. Trimming stripped 5 bases from V and 4 bases from J, with 18 bases between.

Ten or more counts support this clonotype. J is TRBJ2-7 and V is TRBV24-1, with 7 bases matching TRBD1. Germline V lookup: CDR1 KGHDR, CDR2 SFDVKD. This CDR3 has 15 residues. V was pared by 3 bases and J by 2 bases, with 6 bases of the junction left unmatched. The CDR3 nucleotides read TGTGCCACCAGTGATGGAATGGGACAGACCTACGAGCAGTACTTC. Translating gives CATSDGMGQTYEQYF.

Note on this clonotype: One junction end does not reproduce the germline sequence, and a read error may be involved. The chain has TRBV5-1 and TRBJ2-7, with 10 bases fitting TRBD2. CDR1 is SGHRS, CDR2 YFSETQ, per germline. The CDR3 is 17 amino acids. The CDR3 loop is CASSLESSGSGYYERYF. Here the CDR3 DNA reads TGCGCCAGCAGCTTGGAGTCTAGCGGGAGTGGTTACTACGAGCGGTACTTC. The full variable domain, completed using reference TRBV5-1 and TRBJ2-7, is KAGVTQTPRYLIKTRGQQVTLSCSPISGHRSVSWYQQTPGQGLQFLFEYFSETQRNKGNFPGRFSGRQFSNSRSEMNVSTLELGDSALYLCASSLESSGSGYYERYFGPGTRLTVT.

This clonotype was picked up a small number of times. V usage is TRBV29-1 and J usage is TRBJ1-2, with D maybe TRBD1 (5 bases). The V end was cut by 7 bases, the J end by 7 bases, with 13 bases between. Germline lookup yields CDR1 SQVTM and CDR2 ANQGSEA. The CDR3 covers 11 residues. Here the CDR3 reads CSAQGQAGYTF. DNA of the CDR3: TGCAGCGCCCAGGGCCAGGCTGGCTACACCTTC.

A single count supports this clonotype. This sequence joins TRBV4-3 and TRBJ1-1; D unclear. CDR3 size: 14 residues. V lost 4 bases to trimming and J lost 4 bases, with 13 bases between them. Germline V gene sequence: CDR1 LGHNA, CDR2 YSLEER. CDR3 loop: CASSLGTDGTEAFF. In nucleotides, the CDR3 is TGCGCCAGCAGCCTCGGAACGGACGGCACTGAAGCTTTCTTT.

This clonotype was seen a handful of times. This chain connects TRBV27 to TRBJ2-7, with D possibly being TRBD2 (5 bases). With 4 bases removed from V and 2 bases from J, the gap between germline ends came to 12 bases. The CDR3 length is 14 residues. Germline V gene lookup returns CDR1 MNHEY and CDR2 SMNVEV (reference sequence). The CDR3 spells CASSSPGKTYEQYF. In nucleotides, the CDR3 is TGTGCCAGCAGTTCCCCGGGAAAAACCTACGAGCAGTACTTC.

This sequence joins TRBV6-1 and TRBJ1-1; maybe TRBD1 (5 bases). The germline V and J ends were trimmed by 4 bases and 11 bases, with 14 bases remaining between them. The CDR3 has 12 residues. Germline CDR1 reads MNHNS; CDR2 reads SASEGT. This CDR3 reads CASSGSRDHAFF. CDR3 nucleotides: TGTGCCAGCAGTGGGTCCCGGGACCACGCTTTCTTT.

This clonotype was seen only once. The chain combines TRBV6-1 with TRBJ1-5; D may be TRBD1 (6 bases). V was shortened by 1 base and J by 0 bases, with 13 bases between the two germline ends. The CDR3 is 17 residues long. Germline values: CDR1 MNHNS, CDR2 SASEGT. CDR3: CASSEGNRQASNQPQHF. DNA of the CDR3: TGTGCCAGCAGTGAAGGGAATCGACAGGCTAGCAATCAGCCCCAGCATTTT.

The gene calls are TRBV15 and TRBJ2-7, with a weak D call TRBD2 (5 bases). Germline V gives CDR1 LNHNV, CDR2 YYDKDF (reference sequence). The CDR3 length is 14 residues. Between the trimmed V and J ends, which lost 1 base and 3 bases, there was a span of 10 bases. CDR3 DNA sequence: TGTGCCACCAGCAGAGGGACTGTCGACTACGAGCAGTACTTC. Its protein is CATSRGTVDYEQYF.

This clonotype was observed a few times. The chain links TRBV5-1 to TRBJ2-3, with 8 bases matching TRBD2. Trimming removed 2 bases from V and 0 bases from J; junction bases left unmatched: 8. Looked up from germline, CDR1 is SGHRS and CDR2 is YFSETQ. The CDR3 sequence is 17 residues long. The CDR3 is CASSFLGGRISTDTQYF. The CDR3 DNA sequence: TGCGCCAGCAGCTTCTTAGGCGGGAGGATCAGCACAGATACGCAGTATTTT.

The genes are TRBV7-9 and TRBJ1-5, with 7 bases aligning to TRBD1. Germline CDR1 is SEHNR and CDR2 is FQNEAQ (reference sequence). Trimming took 1 base from V and 6 from J; bases not matched to a gene: 6. The CDR3 spans 15 residues. The CDR3 region is CASSLDRGTGQPQHF. In DNA, the CDR3 is TGTGCCAGCAGCTTAGACAGGGGAACTGGTCAGCCCCAGCATTTT. The whole variable domain, filled in from reference TRBV7-9 and TRBJ1-5, reads DTGVSQNPRHKITKRGQNVTFRCDPISEHNRLYWYRQTLGQGPEFLTYFQNEAQLEKSRLLSDRFSAERPKGSFSTLEIQRTEQGDSAMYLCASSLDRGTGQPQHFGDGTRLSIL.

V usage is TRBV7-9 and J usage is TRBJ2-1; 11 bases line up with TRBD2. Trimming cost V 4 bases and J 4 bases; bases outside gene matches: 9. Per germline, CDR1 SEHNR and CDR2 FQNEAQ (reference sequence). This CDR3 is 17 amino acids long. In DNA form, the CDR3 reads TGTGCCAGCAGCTCCAGCATCGGACTAGCGGGTTACAATGAGCAGTTCTTC. Translating it yields CASSSSIGLAGYNEQFF. Based on the CDR3 plus reference TRBV7-9 and TRBJ2-1, the full variable domain is DTGVSQNPRHKITKRGQNVTFRCDPISEHNRLYWYRQTLGQGPEFLTYFQNEAQLEKSRLLSDRFSAERPKGSFSTLEIQRTEQGDSAMYLCASSSSIGLAGYNEQFFGPGTRLTVL.

This clonotype was seen only a few times. The chain is built from TRBV20-1 and TRBJ1-2; D uncertain. V was pared by 3 bases and J by 2 bases, with 13 bases between. CDR3 length: 14 residues. Germline V gives CDR1 DFQATT, CDR2 SNEGSKA (reference sequence). CDR3 region: CSARGGLTNYGYTF. The CDR3 DNA reads as TGCAGTGCTAGGGGCGGACTGACCAACTATGGCTACACCTTC.

This clonotype came up a few times. This chain connects TRBV6-5 to TRBJ2-5; maybe TRBD1 (6 bases). This CDR3 comprises 16 residues. With 0 bases removed from V and 3 bases from J, the gap between germline ends came to 14 bases. Germline CDR1 reads MNHEY; CDR2 reads SVGAGI. The CDR3 coding sequence is TGTGCCAGCAGTTACTCCACCACAGGGTCCGAAGAGACCCAGTACTTC. This sequence encodes CASSYSTTGSEETQYF.

There are many counts of this clonotype. Germline is not matched at one junction end, which may reflect a read error. CDR3 bases: TGTGCCAGCAGCTCTAGCACAGATACGCAGTATTTT. Translated: CASSSSTDTQYF. V and J are TRBV5-1 and TRBJ2-3; D uncertain. From germline, CDR1 is SGHRS and CDR2 YFSETQ. The CDR3 sequence is 12 residues long.

The chain links TRBV10-3 to TRBJ2-1, with 8 positions matching TRBD2. The J segment lost 5 bases and the V segment lost 0 bases, leaving 3 bases of the junction unmatched. This CDR3 has 15 amino acids. CDR1 ENHRY and CDR2 SYGVKD come from the germline V gene. CDR3 DNA sequence: TGTGCCATCAGTGAGTCTACTAGCGGAAACAATGAGCAGTTCTTC. Translated: CAISESTSGNNEQFF.

With regard to this clonotype: Relative to the germline gene, one junction end is altered; a read error may explain this. This chain links TRBV29-1 with TRBJ2-1; 8 bases align to TRBD2. The CDR3 totals 14 residues. The germline V gene has CDR1 SQVTM and CDR2 ANQGSEA. CDR3 bases: TGCAGCGCTGAAGTCGGGGGGGGCTACAATGAGCAGTTCTTC. Amino acids: CSAEVGGGYNEQFF.

The sample holds a few counts of this clonotype. The chain uses TRBV6-2 or TRBV6-3 and TRBJ1-2; D is undetermined. The CDR3 extends over 13 amino acids. V was clipped by 6 bases and J by 6 bases, with 14 bases between them. Germline-derived CDR1 and CDR2 are MNHEY and SVGEGT. CDR3 DNA sequence: TGTGCCAGCAGCCGGACCCTTTCCGATGGCTACACCTTC. It translates to CASSRTLSDGYTF.

This clonotype has more than one count but fewer than ten. The chain carries TRBV2 and TRBJ2-6; D is possibly TRBD1 (6 bases). V lost 3 bases and J 0 bases, leaving 12 bases between the germline ends. From germline, CDR1 is SNHLY and CDR2 FYNNEI. The CDR3 sequence is 17 residues long. Here the CDR3 DNA reads TGTGCCAGCAGTGATGGGACACGACGCTCTGGGGCCAACGTCCTGACTTTC. This gives the protein CASSDGTRRSGANVLTF.

V usage is TRBV7-2 and J usage is TRBJ2-1; D uncertain. The V gene's germline CDR1 is SGHTA and CDR2 FQGNSA. CDR3 size: 13 residues. V lost 3 bases to trimming and J lost 4 bases, with 7 bases between them. This CDR3 is CASSFAQYNEQFF. The CDR3 region has the DNA TGTGCCAGCAGCTTCGCACAATACAATGAGCAGTTCTTC.

V and J are TRBV6-1 and TRBJ2-1; 7 positions agree with TRBD1. Germline lookup yields CDR1 MNHNS and CDR2 SASEGT. The CDR3 is 13 residues long. J was trimmed by 9 bases and V by 6 bases; bases with no gene match: 8. The CDR3 sequence is CASSPRQGGEQFF. The CDR3 DNA is TGTGCCAGCAGCCCCCGACAGGGTGGTGAGCAGTTCTTC.

In its sample, this clonotype was seen once. A junction end diverges from the germline sequence, so it may reflect a read error. The V gene is TRBV12-3 or TRBV12-4, the J gene TRBJ2-1; 7 bases align to TRBD2. The length of the CDR3 is 15 residues. The DNA of the CDR3 is TGTGCCAGCAGTATACTAGCGCTAGTCTACAATGAGCAGGTCTTC. Translating it yields CASSILALVYNEQVF.

The chain joins TRBV12-3 or TRBV12-4 to TRBJ2-3, with TRBD2 as a possible D gene (6 bases). The CDR3 has 15 amino acids. V lost 1 base and J lost 11, with 19 bases in between. Here the CDR3 reads CASSLGLSGADVQYF. The CDR3 DNA reads as TGTGCCAGCAGTTTAGGGCTATCGGGAGCAGATGTGCAGTATTTT.

This chain links TRBV6-4 with TRBJ2-1; D may be TRBD2 (6 bases). Germline V CDR1 and CDR2: MRHNA, SNTAGT. V was shortened by 2 bases and J by 2 bases, with 22 bases between the two germline ends. The CDR3 length is 19 residues. CDR3 sequence (DNA): TGTGCCAGCAGTGACAGTGAGACGGGGGTTTATGGACCCTACAATGAGCAGTTCTTC. This encodes CASSDSETGVYGPYNEQFF.

There are a few counts of this clonotype. This chain joins TRBV7-2 and TRBJ2-7, with 10 bases fitting TRBD2. The CDR3 is made up of 15 amino acids. The V segment lost 1 base and the J segment 3 bases; nucleotides outside the gene matches: 3. Per the germline V gene, CDR1 is SGHTA and CDR2 is FQGNSA. This CDR3 reads CASSLGASGGYEQYF. CDR3 nucleotides: TGTGCCAGCAGCTTAGGGGCTAGCGGGGGCTACGAGCAGTACTTC. Together with reference TRBV7-2 and TRBJ2-7, the CDR3 gives the full variable domain: GAGVSQSPSNKVTEKGKDVELRCDPISGHTALYWYRQSLGQGLEFLIYFQGNSAPDKSGLPSDRFSAERTGGSVSTLTIQRTQQEDSAVYLCASSLGASGGYEQYFGPGTRLTVT.

V and J are TRBV13 and TRBJ2-3; 8 bases map to TRBD2. CDR1 is PRHDT, CDR2 FYEKMQ, per germline (reference sequence). The V and J ends lost 6 bases and 0 bases, in that order; junction bases with no gene match: 20. This CDR3 has 20 residues. The CDR3 region is CASSQQSAGLGSHSTDTQYF. CDR3 nucleotides: TGTGCCAGCAGTCAGCAATCAGCGGGACTAGGGTCCCATAGCACAGATACGCAGTATTTT.

The J gene is TRBJ2-4, the V gene TRBV20-1, with unresolved D. The J call could be wrong; TRBJ2-7 is a better fit for the DNA end. The CDR3 is made up of 12 amino acids. Per germline, CDR1 DFQATT and CDR2 SNEGSKA (reference sequence). CDR3 in amino acids: CSARHLGYEQYF. CDR3 bases: TGCAGTGCTAGACACCTTGGGTACGAGCAGTACTTC.